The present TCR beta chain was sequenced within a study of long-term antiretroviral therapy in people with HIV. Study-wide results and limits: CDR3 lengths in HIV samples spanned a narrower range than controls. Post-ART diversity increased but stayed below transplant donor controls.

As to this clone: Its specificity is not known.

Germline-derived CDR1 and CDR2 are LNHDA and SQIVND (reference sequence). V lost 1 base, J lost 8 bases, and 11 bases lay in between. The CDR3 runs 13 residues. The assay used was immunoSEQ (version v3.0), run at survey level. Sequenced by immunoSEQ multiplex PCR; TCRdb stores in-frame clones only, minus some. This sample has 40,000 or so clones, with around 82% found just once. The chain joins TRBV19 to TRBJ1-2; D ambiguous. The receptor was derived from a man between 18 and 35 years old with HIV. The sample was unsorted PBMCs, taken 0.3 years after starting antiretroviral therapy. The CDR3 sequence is CASSIGREGGYTF. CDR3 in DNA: TGTGCCAGTAGTATAGGACGGGAGGGCGGCTACACCTTC.